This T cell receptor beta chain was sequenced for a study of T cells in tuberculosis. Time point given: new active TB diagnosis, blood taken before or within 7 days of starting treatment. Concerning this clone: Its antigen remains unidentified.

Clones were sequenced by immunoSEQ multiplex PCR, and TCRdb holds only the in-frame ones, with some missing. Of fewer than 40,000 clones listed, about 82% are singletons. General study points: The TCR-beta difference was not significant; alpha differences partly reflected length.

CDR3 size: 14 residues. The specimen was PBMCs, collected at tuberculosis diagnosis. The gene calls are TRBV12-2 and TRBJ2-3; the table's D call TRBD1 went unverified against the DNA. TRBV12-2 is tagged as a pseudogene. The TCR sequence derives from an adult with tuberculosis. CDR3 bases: TGTGCAAGTCGCTCACAGTACGATGCAGATACGCAGTATTTT. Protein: CASRSQYDADTQYF.